The text below deals with one TCR beta chain. What it binds is not known. These data originate in a study of shared clonotypes between healthy human individuals. Assay: immunoSEQ multiplex PCR; the TCRdb copy retains only in-frame clones and omits some. The sample includes 2 million to 2.5 million clones, under 95% of them seen just once. Naive CD8 cells lacked CD45RO, underwent positive selection for CCR7 and left out terminally differentiated effector memory CD45RA+ cells. All the donors were Caucasian adults who lived in Nashville, Tennessee. Study-wide points: Clonotype sharing among the donors was expected to vary with sequencing depth.

Looked up from germline, CDR1 is SEHNR and CDR2 is FQNEAQ (reference sequence). CDR3 length: 15 amino acids. Trimming stripped 6 bases from V and 10 bases from J, with 22 bases between. This chain uses TRBV7-9 with TRBJ2-1; D is possibly TRBD1 or TRBD2 (5 bases each). Source material: naive CD8+ T cells from PBMCs. This sequence was found in a man aged 18 to 30 in good health. Some clones in this sample may be carry-over from other donors' samples. The CDR3 nucleotides read TGTGCCAGCAGAGCCAGGGACGGACGCCTAGACGAGCAGTTCTTC. Translation: CASRARDGRLDEQFF.